This passage covers 25 T cell receptor beta chains from one sample sequenced in a study of T cell changes during pregnancy in multiple sclerosis (dated by TCRdb to the late 2010s). Preparation of the library involved the immunoSEQ multiplex PCR assay. Held by TCRdb, this immuneACCESS table contains in-frame sequences only and omits some clones. Under half of the omission traces to an unresolved V gene where checked; the cause of the rest is unknown. The sample yields around 120,000 clones; 80% to 95% were counted once. The ten top clones hold around 3.2% of the sample. The specimen comprised peripheral blood, sampled after pregnancy. These receptor sequences come from a female donor with multiple sclerosis, enrolled in a pregnancy study.

The chain uses TRBV4-1 and TRBJ1-6; D is ambiguous. Looked up from germline, CDR1 is MGHRA and CDR2 is YSYEKL. V was pared by 0 bases and J by 7 bases, with 16 bases between. The CDR3 extends over 17 amino acids. CDR3 sequence reads: CASSQDFLSGINSPLHF. DNA of the CDR3: TGCGCCAGCAGCCAAGATTTCTTATCAGGAATAAATTCACCCCTCCACTTT.

The chain carries TRBV7-3 and TRBJ2-2; the match to TRBD1 covers 9 bases. Per germline, CDR1 SGHTA and CDR2 FQGTGA. V gave up 4 bases and J gave up 2 bases; unmatched junction bases: 17. This CDR3 comprises 20 residues. The CDR3, as DNA: TGTGCCAGCAGCTCTGAAACCGGGACAGGGTCTCTACGCAACACCGGGGAGCTGTTTTTT. Its translation: CASSSETGTGSLRNTGELFF.

This clone has a handful of counts. V is TRBV6-5 and J is TRBJ2-1; 11 bases agree with TRBD2. After removal of 5 bases from V and 5 bases from J, the junction contained 5 bases not matched to a gene. This CDR3 has 15 residues. Germline V gives CDR1 MNHEY, CDR2 SVGAGI. The chain's CDR3 is CASSGSGGVHNEQFF. The DNA for the CDR3 is TGTGCCAGCAGTGGTAGCGGGGGGGTACACAATGAGCAGTTCTTC.

The V and J genes are TRBV9 and TRBJ2-3; unclear D gene. Looked up from germline, CDR1 is SGDLS and CDR2 is YYNGEE. The CDR3 runs to 11 residues. Trimming took off 4 bases at V and 6 bases at J, with 6 bases between the two ends. The CDR3 bases are TGTGCCAGCAGCCTCTCCGATACGCAGTATTTT. Encoded protein: CASSLSDTQYF.

The gene calls are TRBV2 and TRBJ1-2; 7 bases match TRBD1. The CDR3 sequence is 13 residues long. In germline, CDR1 is SNHLY, CDR2 FYNNEI. V was pared by 8 bases and J by 3 bases, with 6 bases of the junction left unmatched. The CDR3 nucleotides are TGTGCCAGCTCGGTAGGACAGGACTATGGCTACACCTTC. Translated: CASSVGQDYGYTF.

CDR3 residues: CASSLIDTHSYNEQFF. In DNA, the CDR3 is TGTGCCAGCAGCTTAATAGACACTCACTCCTACAATGAGCAGTTCTTC. This rearrangement joins TRBV7-3 to TRBJ2-1; D unclear. CDR3 length: 16 residues. V lost 1 base and J 0 bases, leaving 10 bases between the germline ends. Germline values: CDR1 SGHTA, CDR2 FQGTGA.

The CDR3 DNA reads TGTGCCAGCAGCACTGCTGGAAACACCATATATTTT. This sequence encodes CASSTAGNTIYF. The V call is TRBV6-6, the J call TRBJ1-3; unclear D gene. The germline CDR1 and CDR2 sequences are MNHNY and SVGAGI (reference sequence). The CDR3 is 12 residues long. V shed 6 bases and J shed 2 bases, with 5 bases lying between them.

J is TRBJ2-1 and V is TRBV4-2; TRBD2 aligns across 10 bases. The germline gives CDR1 LGHNA, CDR2 YNFKEQ. V trimming: 0 bases; J trimming: 9 bases; junction bases outside the gene matches: 14. CDR3 length: 18 residues. The CDR3 DNA reads as TGTGCCAGCAGCCAAGATTCCCCAGCGGGGGGGCGGGGCGGTGAGCAGTTCTTC. Its protein is CASSQDSPAGGRGGEQFF.

The chain is built from TRBV10-3 and TRBJ1-3; D is undetermined. In germline, CDR1 is ENHRY, CDR2 SYGVKD. The CDR3 length is 15 residues. V was cut by 4 bases and J by 4 bases, with 14 bases left in between. The CDR3 bases are TGTGCCATCAGTGTCCTCCCCACGGGAGGAAACACCATATATTTT. Its protein is CAISVLPTGGNTIYF.

This clone came up a few times. The chain couples TRBV7-8 to TRBJ2-1; 15 nucleotides agree with TRBD2. There are 18 residues in the CDR3. Losses at the gene ends were 6 bases for V and 4 bases for J; bases not matched to a gene: 10. In germline, CDR1 is SGHVS, CDR2 FQNEAQ. In DNA, the CDR3 is TGTGCCAGCAGTCGTGCTCCGGGACTAGCGGGGGGATACAATGAGCAGTTCTTC. This encodes CASSRAPGLAGGYNEQFF.

The CDR3 spells CASSGSGTGHGYTF. The CDR3, as DNA: TGCGCCAGCAGCGGGAGCGGGACAGGCCATGGCTACACCTTC. The genes are TRBV5-1 and TRBJ1-2; TRBD1 matches 8 bases. V trimming: 4 bases; J trimming: 6 bases; junction bases outside the gene matches: 8. The CDR3 consists of 14 residues. CDR1 and CDR2 (germline): SGHRS, YFSETQ.

This chain joins TRBV29-1 and TRBJ2-1; 8 bases map to TRBD1. This CDR3 region has 15 residues. Germline trimming cut 1 base from V and 1 base from J; bases unmatched to any gene: 3. Germline V gene lookup returns CDR1 SQVTM and CDR2 ANQGSEA. Here the CDR3 reads CSVEGQGKSYNEQFF. CDR3 in DNA: TGCAGCGTTGAAGGACAGGGGAAGTCCTACAATGAGCAGTTCTTC.

The V and J genes are TRBV5-6 and TRBJ1-6, with 9 bases matching TRBD1. The CDR3 runs to 14 residues. Trimming at V came to 3 bases and at J to 10 bases, leaving 5 bases not matched to a gene. CDR1 is SGHDT, CDR2 YYEEEE, per germline. CDR3 in DNA: TGTGCCAGCAGCTCGGGACAGGGTAGCTCACCCCTCCACTTT. Translation gives CASSSGQGSSPLHF.

The chain has TRBV7-8 and TRBJ1-6, with TRBD1 matching 10 bases. Germline V CDR1 and CDR2: SGHVS, FQNEAQ. This CDR3 has 17 amino acids. Trimming cost V 1 base and J 9 bases; bases outside gene matches: 9. This CDR3 is CASSLGDYGTGVSPLHF. The CDR3, as DNA: TGTGCCAGCAGCTTAGGGGACTATGGGACAGGGGTTTCACCCCTCCACTTT. Variable domain in full (rest from reference TRBV7-8 and TRBJ1-6): GAGVSQSPRYKVAKRGQDVALRCDPISGHVSLFWYQQALGQGPEFLTYFQNEAQLDKSGLPSDRFFAERPEGSVSTLKIQRTQQEDSAVYLCASSLGDYGTGVSPLHFGNGTRLTVT.

This clone has a single count. The chain is built from TRBV2 and TRBJ1-1; possible D gene TRBD1, 5 bases. CDR3 size: 15 residues. With 0 bases removed from V and 7 bases from J, the gap between germline ends came to 15 bases. The germline CDR1 and CDR2 sequences are SNHLY and FYNNEI. CDR3 coding DNA: TGTGCCAGCAGTGAAGCGCAGATGGGGGGATTTGAAGCTTTCTTT. It translates to CASSEAQMGGFEAFF. The full variable domain, completed using reference TRBV2 and TRBJ1-1, is EPEVTQTPSHQVTQMGQEVILRCVPISNHLYFYWYRQILGQKVEFLVSFYNNEISEKSEIFDDQFSVERPDGSNFTLKIRSTKLEDSAMYFCASSEAQMGGFEAFFGQGTRLTVV.

The gene calls are TRBV5-1 and TRBJ1-2; unclear D gene. Germline V gene sequence: CDR1 SGHRS, CDR2 YFSETQ. This CDR3 contains 12 residues. Trimming stripped 3 bases from V and 6 bases from J, with 9 bases between. The CDR3 DNA sequence: TGCGCCAGCAGCTACGACATTAATGGCTACACCTTC. Protein sequence: CASSYDINGYTF.

V usage is TRBV4-1 and J usage is TRBJ2-2; 9 bases are shared with TRBD1. Trimming took 6 bases from V and 3 from J; bases not matched to a gene: 2. Germline V gene sequence: CDR1 MGHRA, CDR2 YSYEKL. This CDR3 comprises 14 residues. The CDR3 bases are TGCGCCAGCAGGAGACAGGGGGACACCGGGGAGCTGTTTTTT. It specifies CASRRQGDTGELFF.

This sequence joins TRBV5-1 and TRBJ1-2; D possibly corresponds to TRBD1 (5 bases). The CDR3 contains 15 residues. Trimming pared 4 bases from V and 3 bases from J, leaving 16 bases between. Germline V lookup: CDR1 SGHRS, CDR2 YFSETQ. CDR3 amino acids: CASSKGPRGHYGYTF. Here the CDR3 DNA reads TGCGCCAGCAGCAAGGGCCCAAGGGGCCACTATGGCTACACCTTC.

The J gene is TRBJ1-4, the V gene TRBV5-6; TRBD1 agrees at 11 bases. Per germline, CDR1 SGHDT and CDR2 YYEEEE. The junction had 12 bases not matched to a gene; V was cut back by 5 bases and J by 0 bases. The CDR3 is 19 residues long. In nucleotides, the CDR3 is TGTGCCAGCAGTTCCGGGACAGGGGGATTAAGGGCAACTAATGAAAAACTGTTTTTT. Translated: CASSSGTGGLRATNEKLFF. Full variable domain (rest looked up from reference TRBV5-6 and TRBJ1-4): DAGVTQSPTHLIKTRGQQVTLRCSPKSGHDTVSWYQQALGQGPQFIFQYYEEEERQRGNFPDRFSGHQFPNYSSELNVNALLLGDSALYLCASSSGTGGLRATNEKLFFGSGTQLSVL.

The V gene is TRBV5-1, the J gene TRBJ1-2, with 7 positions matching TRBD1. The V gene end was trimmed by 0 bases and the J gene end by 2 bases; junction bases not matched to a gene: 1. CDR1 is SGHRS, CDR2 YFSETQ, per germline. The CDR3 loop spans 14 amino acids. The CDR3 is CASSLVGQNYGYTF. The CDR3 DNA sequence: TGCGCCAGCAGCTTGGTGGGACAGAACTATGGCTACACCTTC.

This chain links TRBV4-1 with TRBJ2-7, with TRBD1 matching over 7 bases. This CDR3 has 16 amino acids. The V gene end was trimmed by 1 base and the J gene end by 1 base; junction bases not matched to a gene: 7. Germline CDR1 and CDR2: MGHRA and YSYEKL. The CDR3 DNA reads TGCGCCAGCAGCCAAGCCGGGACAGCGGTTTCCTACGAGCAGTACTTC. It codes for CASSQAGTAVSYEQYF.

This chain connects TRBV29-1 to TRBJ1-6; D might be TRBD1 (5 bases). Germline CDR1 is SQVTM and CDR2 is ANQGSEA. The ends were cut back, 5 bases at V and 7 bases at J, with 15 bases in the middle. There are 14 residues in the CDR3. The CDR3 is CSVSDLGGNSPLHF. The CDR3 DNA is TGCAGCGTTTCCGATCTGGGGGGGAATTCACCCCTCCACTTT.

V is TRBV5-5 and J is TRBJ1-5; D might be TRBD1 (5 bases). Germline V gene lookup returns CDR1 SGHKS and CDR2 YYEKEE (reference sequence). Deletions cut 2 bases from V and 3 bases from J, with 12 bases between. The CDR3 sequence is 15 residues long. CDR3: CASSLRQLDNQPQHF. DNA for the CDR3: TGTGCCAGCAGCTTAAGACAGCTCGACAATCAGCCCCAGCATTTT.

This CDR3 reads CASSSKTGLNNEKLFF. CDR3 bases: TGTGCCAGCAGCTCGAAAACTGGACTGAACAATGAAAAACTGTTTTTT. The chain employs TRBV7-8 and TRBJ1-4; D is undetermined. There are 16 residues in the CDR3. Germline V gene data show CDR1 as SGHVS and CDR2 as FQNEAQ. Between the trimmed V and J ends, which lost 4 bases and 5 bases, there was a span of 17 bases.

This chain joins TRBV7-9 and TRBJ2-1; D unresolved. Germline CDR1 and CDR2: SEHNR and FQNEAQ (reference sequence). The CDR3 is made up of 13 amino acids. V lost 5 bases, J lost 8 bases, and 13 bases lay in between. The DNA of the CDR3 is TGTGCCAGCAGCCACAACTACCGAGATGAGCAGTTCTTC. Translating it yields CASSHNYRDEQFF.